Shown below are 5 T cell receptor beta chains from a single sample sequenced in a study of cytomegalovirus exposure and HLA in healthy donors. This PCR relied on a set of 60 Vbeta primers and 13 Jbeta primers. The method was immunoSEQ multiplex PCR; TCRdb's version includes in-frame clones alone and lacks a portion of them. The sample lists about 130,000 clones; 74% were seen once. Sequenced sample: PBMCs. These receptors were obtained from a woman between 50 and 59 years old in good health and CMV-seropositive.

By share, this clone ranks as medium-sized. The chain carries TRBV29-1 and TRBJ2-1; 14 bases line up with TRBD2. The V gene's germline CDR1 is SQVTM and CDR2 ANQGSEA. The V segment lost 7 bases and the J segment 10 bases; nucleotides outside the gene matches: 12. This CDR3 spans 15 amino acids. The CDR3, as DNA: TGCAGCGCCTCGGGACTAGCGGGGGCCCTGGGGGAGCAGTTCTTC. Amino acids: CSASGLAGALGEQFF.

The chain joins TRBV19 to TRBJ1-5; TRBD1 is a possible D gene (6 bases). Germline V gene lookup returns CDR1 LNHDA and CDR2 SQIVND (reference sequence). The CDR3 covers 15 residues. Trimming removed 4 bases from V and 4 bases from J, with 14 bases in between. The CDR3 DNA sequence: TGTGCCAGTAGTAAATCGGACAGCCAAAATCAGCCCCAGCATTTT. This translates into CASSKSDSQNQPQHF.

The chain is built from TRBV7-7 and TRBJ2-2, with a possible D match to TRBD2 (5 bases). Germline lookup yields CDR1 SSHAT and CDR2 FNYEAQ (reference sequence). The CDR3 loop spans 14 amino acids. The CDR3 is CASARGEITGELFF. CDR3 DNA: TGTGCTAGCGCCCGTGGAGAGATAACCGGGGAGCTGTTTTTT. Together with reference TRBV7-7 and TRBJ2-2, the CDR3 gives the full variable domain: GAGVSQSPRYKVTKRGQDVTLRCDPISSHATLYWYQQALGQGPEFLTYFNYEAQPDKSGLPSDRFSAERPEGSISTLTIQRTEQRDSAMYRCASARGEITGELFFGEGSRLTVL.

This chain uses TRBV7-2 with TRBJ2-7; 9 nucleotides line up with TRBD2. The V gene end was trimmed by 2 bases and the J gene end by 7 bases; junction bases not matched to a gene: 21. Germline CDR1 SGHTA, CDR2 FQGNSA. The CDR3 totals 19 residues. CDR3 in DNA: TGTGCCAGCAGCTTAAGTCTGCCCTTCAAGAGGGGCGGGGGGGATGAGCAGTACTTC. It yields the protein CASSLSLPFKRGGGDEQYF.

V usage is TRBV6-1 and J usage is TRBJ1-2, with 10 bases identical to TRBD1. Per germline, CDR1 MNHNS and CDR2 SASEGT. This CDR3 region has 14 residues. The trim removed 7 bases at V and 4 bases at J, leaving 6 bases unmatched. CDR3 protein: CASNRDRGGYGYTF. The CDR3 DNA sequence: TGTGCCAGCAACCGGGACAGGGGTGGCTATGGCTACACCTTC.